This T cell receptor (beta chain) was identified during a study of T cell responses to AZD1222 COVID-19 vaccine (TCRdb year 2021). Some background on the complete study: TCR sequencing covered 230 or so trial participants: approximately 200 given two doses of AZD1222 and approximately 26 given two doses of MenACWY control vaccine. Trial participants were enrolled into age subgroups of 18-55, 56-69 and 70-plus years, which contained about 150, 27 and 61 TCR-sequenced participants, respectively.

The CDR3 sequence holds 13 residues, the cysteine and phenylalanine included. This entry keeps only the CDR3 DNA: 39 bases, framed from base 1. The junction shows trimming of 7 bases on V and 4 bases on J, and the gene matches do not reach 5 bases of it. For CDR1 and CDR2, the germline V gene lists MDHEN and SYDVKM. The CDR3 regions of human TCRbeta chains were analyzed by immunosequencing. In the source study's methods: TCRs in the repertoires were compared against a reference library of SARS-CoV-2-specific TCRs that had been generated with the MIRA antigen-specificity platform. Breadth was defined as the fraction of unique TCRs that were SARS-CoV-2-associated, and depth was defined as the fraction of total T cells that were SARS-CoV-2-associated. Each spike-specific TCR was assigned to its reactive spike region and to a CD4 or CD8 class using the MIRA data. Log10-transformed breadth and depth values were compared by one-way ANOVA with Sidak's multiple comparisons tests. As stored in TCRdb, this immuneACCESS dataset retains in-frame rearrangements with V and J assigned. A fraction of the clones does not appear; measured against another copy, unresolved V genes explain less than half of the discrepancy, and the remainder lacks a known reason. V and J calls and clone size are those listed in that table; D and trimming were worked out from the DNA. The sample records some 200,000 clones, 80% to 95% of which are singletons. The top ten clonotypes cover approximately 3.7% of the sample.

On this clone: Its antigen specificity is not known. Per-base quality was not reported, and no clone a single base away is much larger than it.

Study-wide conclusions, independent of this receptor: CD4 TCRs associated with the vaccine covered the entire spike protein, and the dominant responses were in regions 160-218 and 743-854. Reportedly, almost half of the unique spike-specific TCRs recognized epitopes lying outside the regions that are mutated in the B.1.351 and B.1.1.7 variants. Conclusions about previously exposed vaccinees were limited because only five to seven AZD1222 recipients were SARS-CoV-2 seropositive at baseline. Most participants were white British and females outnumbered males, and the authors suggested that clonal diversity may have been underestimated. Because no samples from the day 14 peak response were available, repertoires could be characterized only after the peak T cell response. After two AZD1222 doses, spike-specific TCR breadth and depth were significantly higher than at day 0 and than in MenACWY recipients. The 56-69-year group was small, and its depth increase did not reach significance, likely because of low power.

The meaning of the sample's time point label: about 28 days (+/-7) after the second vaccine dose. AZD1222 recipients whose second dose came at about 4 weeks and those whose second dose came at about 12 weeks were combined into one group, since spike-specific TCR depth and breadth did not differ between the two schedules. Vaccinee samples came from UK trials COV001 and COV002, including a single-blind randomized controlled phase 2/3 trial of AZD1222 (ChAdOx1 nCoV-19) in healthy adults. Trial participant PBMC samples were collected at day 0 and day 28 after the second dose for TCRbeta chain sequencing.

The sequencing here drew on peripheral blood, taken 28 days after the second AZD1222 dose. The clonotype was recovered from an adult who received the AZD1222 COVID-19 vaccine. The chain links TRBV28 with TRBJ1-1, with 8 bases aligning to TRBD1. The DNA sequence is TGTGCCAGCACAGGGGGCACGTTCACTGAAGCTTTCTTT. This translates into CASTGGTFTEAFF.